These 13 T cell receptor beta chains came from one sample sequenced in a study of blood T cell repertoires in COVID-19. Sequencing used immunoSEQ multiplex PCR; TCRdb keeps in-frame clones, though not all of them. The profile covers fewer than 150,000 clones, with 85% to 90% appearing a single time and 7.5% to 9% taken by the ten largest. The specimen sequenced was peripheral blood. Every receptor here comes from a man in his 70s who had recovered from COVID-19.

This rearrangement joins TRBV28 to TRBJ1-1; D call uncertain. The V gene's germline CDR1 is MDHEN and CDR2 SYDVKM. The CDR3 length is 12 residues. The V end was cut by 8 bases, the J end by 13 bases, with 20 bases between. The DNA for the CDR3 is TGTGCCAGCGGCCCCCGGGGTCTGAGGTTTTTCTTT. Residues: CASGPRGLRFFF.

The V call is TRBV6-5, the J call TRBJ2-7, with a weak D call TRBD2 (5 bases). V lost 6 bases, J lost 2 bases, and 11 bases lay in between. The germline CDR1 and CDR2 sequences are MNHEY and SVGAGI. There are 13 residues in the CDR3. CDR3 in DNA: TGTGCCAGCAGGTCAGGACTCCCCTACGAGCAGTACTTC. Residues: CASRSGLPYEQYF.

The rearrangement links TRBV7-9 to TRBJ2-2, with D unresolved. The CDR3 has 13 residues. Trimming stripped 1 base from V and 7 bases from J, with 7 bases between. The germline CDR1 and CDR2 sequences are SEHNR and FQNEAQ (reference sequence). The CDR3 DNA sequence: TGTGCCAGCAGCTTAGATTCCTACGGGGAGCTGTTTTTT. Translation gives CASSLDSYGELFF.

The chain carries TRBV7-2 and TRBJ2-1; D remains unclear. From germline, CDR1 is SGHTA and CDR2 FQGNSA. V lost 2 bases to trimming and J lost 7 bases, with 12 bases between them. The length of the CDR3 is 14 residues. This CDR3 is CASSLIRRGNEQFF. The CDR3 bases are TGTGCCAGCAGCTTAATTAGGAGAGGAAATGAGCAGTTCTTC. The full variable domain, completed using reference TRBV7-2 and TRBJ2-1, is GAGVSQSPSNKVTEKGKDVELRCDPISGHTALYWYRQSLGQGLEFLIYFQGNSAPDKSGLPSDRFSAERTGGSVSTLTIQRTQQEDSAVYLCASSLIRRGNEQFFGPGTRLTVL.

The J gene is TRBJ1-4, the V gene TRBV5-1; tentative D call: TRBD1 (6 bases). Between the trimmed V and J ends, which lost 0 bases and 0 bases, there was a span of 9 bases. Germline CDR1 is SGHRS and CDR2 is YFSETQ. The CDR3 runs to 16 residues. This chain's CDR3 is CASSLGQAATNEKLFF. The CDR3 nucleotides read TGCGCCAGCAGCTTGGGACAGGCCGCAACTAATGAAAAACTGTTTTTT.

CDR3 DNA sequence: TGCGCCAGCAGCTTTGAGTGGGGCCCTCAAGAGACCCAGTACTTC. It specifies CASSFEWGPQETQYF. This chain connects TRBV5-1 to TRBJ2-5; D perhaps matches TRBD1 (5 bases). Germline V gene sequence: CDR1 SGHRS, CDR2 YFSETQ. V shed 2 bases and J shed 2 bases, with 13 bases lying between them. The CDR3 covers 15 residues.

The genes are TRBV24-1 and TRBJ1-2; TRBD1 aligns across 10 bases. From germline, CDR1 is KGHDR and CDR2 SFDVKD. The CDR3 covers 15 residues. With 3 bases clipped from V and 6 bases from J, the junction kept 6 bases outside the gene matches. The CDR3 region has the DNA TGTGCCACCAGTGATCCCGGGACAGGGGTTAATGGCTACACCTTC. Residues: CATSDPGTGVNGYTF.

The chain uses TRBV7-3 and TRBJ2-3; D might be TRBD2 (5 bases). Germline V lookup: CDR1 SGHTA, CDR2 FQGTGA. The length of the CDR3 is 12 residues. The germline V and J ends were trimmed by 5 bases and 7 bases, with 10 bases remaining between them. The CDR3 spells CASSPPDYTQYF. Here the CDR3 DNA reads TGTGCCAGCAGCCCTCCGGACTATACGCAGTATTTT.

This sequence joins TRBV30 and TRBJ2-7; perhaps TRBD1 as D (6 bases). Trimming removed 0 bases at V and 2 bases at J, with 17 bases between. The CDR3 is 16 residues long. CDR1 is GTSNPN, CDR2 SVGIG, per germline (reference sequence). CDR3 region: CAWSVRQERRTYEQYF. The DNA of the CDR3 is TGTGCCTGGAGTGTACGACAGGAGCGGAGGACCTACGAGCAGTACTTC.

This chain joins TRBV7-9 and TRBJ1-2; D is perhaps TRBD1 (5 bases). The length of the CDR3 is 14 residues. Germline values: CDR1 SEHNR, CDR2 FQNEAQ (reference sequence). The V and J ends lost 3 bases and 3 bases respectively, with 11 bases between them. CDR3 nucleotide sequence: TGTGCCAGCAGCTTGGGAGGGGTTGACTATGGCTACACCTTC. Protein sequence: CASSLGGVDYGYTF.

The chain's CDR3 is CASTLGANYGYTF. CDR3 in DNA: TGTGCCAGCACCCTAGGAGCTAACTATGGCTACACCTTC. This chain connects TRBV3-1 (or the pseudogene TRBV3-2) to TRBJ1-2; D gene unclear. This CDR3 is 13 amino acids long. CDR1 and CDR2 (germline): LGHDT, YNNKEL (reference sequence). V lost 7 bases and J 0 bases, leaving 9 bases between the germline ends.

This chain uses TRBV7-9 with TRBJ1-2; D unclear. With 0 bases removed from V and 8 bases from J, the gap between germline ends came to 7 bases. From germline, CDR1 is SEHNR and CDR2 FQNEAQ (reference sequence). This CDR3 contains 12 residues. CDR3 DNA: TGTGCCAGCAGCTTAGCGTCGGAGGGCTACACCTTC. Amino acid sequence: CASSLASEGYTF.

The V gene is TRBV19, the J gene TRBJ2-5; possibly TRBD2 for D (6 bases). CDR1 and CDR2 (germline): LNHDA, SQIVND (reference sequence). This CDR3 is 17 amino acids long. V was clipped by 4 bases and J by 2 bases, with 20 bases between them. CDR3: CASSRRGPDRIQETQYF. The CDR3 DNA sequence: TGTGCCAGTAGTAGGAGGGGCCCCGACAGAATACAAGAGACCCAGTACTTC.